These 4 T cell receptor beta chains were all obtained from the same sample, sequenced in a study of T cells after yellow fever vaccination (dated by TCRdb to between 2017 and 2020). Per the publication, the treatment or condition label means: live attenuated yellow fever vaccine strain. The library was built by means of 5' RACE. TCRdb shows the sequencer as Illumina NovaSeq 6000. TCRdb passed the public sequencing reads through fastp at Q25 and MiXCR, retaining productive beta sequences. Rows matching on CDR3 protein sequence are summarized as one entry with the most common DNA and genes. The sample profile shows 50,000 to 60,000 distinct CDR3 sequences; 4.5% to 6% of them were found once. Clones ranked in the top ten supply about 28% of the sample. The starting material was PBMCs, either bulk or a sorted T-cell subset (CD4+, CD8+, memory, or dextramer-sorted; not recorded which), obtained on the day of the yellow fever booster vaccination. The receptors come from a man aged 18 to 29 who received the YFV17D yellow fever vaccine.

This clonotype was counted at least ten times. The chain has TRBV6-2 or TRBV6-3 and TRBJ2-3, with TRBD2 as a possible D gene (5 bases). This CDR3 is 15 amino acids long. CDR1 and CDR2 (germline): MNHEY, SVGEGT. The V end was cut by 4 bases, the J end by 3 bases, with 14 bases between. The CDR3 loop reads CASSLRASATDTQYF. As DNA, the CDR3 is TGTGCCAGCAGTTTGAGGGCGTCGGCGACAGATACGCAGTATTTT.

This clonotype occurred many times. The chain carries TRBV12-3 or TRBV12-4 and TRBJ1-1, with D hard to call. Trimming removed 5 bases from V and 0 bases from J, with 7 bases in between. The CDR3 runs to 13 residues. In DNA, the CDR3 is TGTGCCAGCAGTCCCTACATGAACACTGAAGCTTTCTTT. Its translation: CASSPYMNTEAFF.

This clonotype was recorded many times. The J gene is TRBJ2-7, the V gene TRBV6-2 or TRBV6-3; D not certain. The CDR3 is made up of 12 amino acids. Deletions cut 2 bases from V and 2 bases from J, with 4 bases between. CDR1 and CDR2 from the germline V gene are MNHEY and SVGEGT. CDR3 in amino acids: CASSYPAYEQYF. In DNA form, the CDR3 reads TGTGCCAGCAGTTACCCCGCCTACGAGCAGTACTTC.

This chain links TRBV5-6 with TRBJ1-5; D call uncertain. Germline assignment: CDR1 SGHDT and CDR2 YYEEEE. The ends were cut back, 4 bases at V and 0 bases at J, with 14 bases in the middle. The CDR3 is made up of 16 amino acids. The CDR3 sequence is CASSTRQPYSNQPQHF. The DNA for the CDR3 is TGTGCCAGCAGCACCCGACAACCATATAGCAATCAGCCCCAGCATTTT.